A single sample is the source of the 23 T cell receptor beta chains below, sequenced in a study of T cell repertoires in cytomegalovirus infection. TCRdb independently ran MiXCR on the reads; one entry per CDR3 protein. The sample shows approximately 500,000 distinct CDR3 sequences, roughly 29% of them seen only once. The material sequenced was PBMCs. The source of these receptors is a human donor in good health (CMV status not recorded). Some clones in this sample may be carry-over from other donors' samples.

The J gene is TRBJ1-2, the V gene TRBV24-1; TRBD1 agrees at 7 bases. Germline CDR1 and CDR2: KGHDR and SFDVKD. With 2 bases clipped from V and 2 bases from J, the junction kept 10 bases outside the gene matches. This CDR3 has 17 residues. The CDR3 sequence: CATSDSSGTEGNYGYTF. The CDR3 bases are TGTGCCACCAGTGATTCGTCCGGGACAGAGGGGAACTATGGCTACACCTTC.

The CDR3 is CASSVGQREVAFF. For the CDR3, the DNA is TGTGCCAGCAGTGTAGGACAGAGGGAAGTAGCTTTCTTT. The chain uses TRBV2 and TRBJ1-1, with a weak D call TRBD1 (6 bases). The CDR3 spans 13 residues. V was pared by 4 bases and J by 10 bases, with 16 bases between. Germline values: CDR1 SNHLY, CDR2 FYNNEI.

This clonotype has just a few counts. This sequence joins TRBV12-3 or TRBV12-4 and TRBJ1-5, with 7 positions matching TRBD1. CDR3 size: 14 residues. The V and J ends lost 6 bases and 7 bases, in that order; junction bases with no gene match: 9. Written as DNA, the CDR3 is TGTGCCAGCAGCCCCAGGGGGGTCGAGCAGCCCCAGCATTTT. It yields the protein CASSPRGVEQPQHF.

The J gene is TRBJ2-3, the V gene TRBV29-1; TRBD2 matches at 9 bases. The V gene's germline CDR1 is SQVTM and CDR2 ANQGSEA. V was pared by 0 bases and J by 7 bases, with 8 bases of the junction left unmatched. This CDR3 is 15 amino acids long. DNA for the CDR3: TGCAGCGTTGAAGAGGGGCGGGAGGGCCTGAATACGCAGTATTTT. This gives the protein CSVEEGREGLNTQYF.

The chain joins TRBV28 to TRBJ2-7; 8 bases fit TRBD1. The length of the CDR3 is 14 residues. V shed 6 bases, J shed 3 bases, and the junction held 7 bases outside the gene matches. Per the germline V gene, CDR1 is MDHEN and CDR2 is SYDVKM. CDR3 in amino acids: CASRPGQVNYEQYF. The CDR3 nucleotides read TGTGCCAGCAGGCCGGGACAGGTAAACTACGAGCAGTACTTC.

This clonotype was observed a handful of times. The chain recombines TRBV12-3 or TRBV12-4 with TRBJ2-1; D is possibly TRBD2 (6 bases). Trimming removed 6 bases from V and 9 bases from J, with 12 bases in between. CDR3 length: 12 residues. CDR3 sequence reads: CASSPRGFEQFF. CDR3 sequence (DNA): TGTGCCAGCAGCCCCCGGGGGTTTGAGCAGTTCTTC.

The CDR3 coding sequence is TGCGCCAGCAGCTCAACTAGCGGGAGGGCTTACGAGCAGTACTTC. Translating it yields CASSSTSGRAYEQYF. V gene TRBV5-1 combines with J gene TRBJ2-7, with 13 bases lining up with TRBD2. This CDR3 has 15 amino acids. The germline CDR1 and CDR2 sequences are SGHRS and YFSETQ. V gave up 3 bases and J gave up 4 bases; unmatched junction bases: 4. Drawing the rest from reference TRBV5-1 and TRBJ2-7, the complete variable domain is KAGVTQTPRYLIKTRGQQVTLSCSPISGHRSVSWYQQTPGQGLQFLFEYFSETQRNKGNFPGRFSGRQFSNSRSEMNVSTLELGDSALYLCASSSTSGRAYEQYFGPGTRLTVT.

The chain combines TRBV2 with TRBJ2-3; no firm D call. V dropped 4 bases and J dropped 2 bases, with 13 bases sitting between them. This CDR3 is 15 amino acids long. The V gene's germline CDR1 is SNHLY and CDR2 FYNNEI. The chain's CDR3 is CASSAIGTLTDTQYF. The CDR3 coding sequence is TGTGCCAGCAGTGCAATCGGCACACTCACAGATACGCAGTATTTT.

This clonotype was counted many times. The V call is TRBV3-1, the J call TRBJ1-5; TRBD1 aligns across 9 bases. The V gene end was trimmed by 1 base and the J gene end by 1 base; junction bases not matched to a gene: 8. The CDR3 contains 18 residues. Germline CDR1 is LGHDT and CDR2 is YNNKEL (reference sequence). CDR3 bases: TGTGCCAGCAGCCAAGGAAAGGGACAGGGTTTGAGCAATCAGCCCCAGCATTTT. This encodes CASSQGKGQGLSNQPQHF.

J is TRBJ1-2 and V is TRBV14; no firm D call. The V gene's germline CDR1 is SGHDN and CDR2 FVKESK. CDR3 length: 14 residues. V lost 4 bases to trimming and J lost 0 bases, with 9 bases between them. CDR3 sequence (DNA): TGTGCCAGCAGCCGCGTAAACGCTAACTATGGCTACACCTTC. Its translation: CASSRVNANYGYTF.

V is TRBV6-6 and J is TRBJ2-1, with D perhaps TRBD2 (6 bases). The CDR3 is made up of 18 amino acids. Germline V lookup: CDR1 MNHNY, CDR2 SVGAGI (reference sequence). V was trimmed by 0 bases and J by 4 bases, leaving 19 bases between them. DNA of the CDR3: TGTGCCAGCAGTTACTCGATATTGTCGGCGGGGAATTACAATGAGCAGTTCTTC. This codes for CASSYSILSAGNYNEQFF.

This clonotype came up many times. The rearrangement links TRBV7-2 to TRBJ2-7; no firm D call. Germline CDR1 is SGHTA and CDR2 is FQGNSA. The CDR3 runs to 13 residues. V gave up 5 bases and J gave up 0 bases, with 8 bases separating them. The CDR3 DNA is TGTGCCAGCAGCCCTTGGGCCTCCTACGAGCAGTACTTC. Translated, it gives CASSPWASYEQYF. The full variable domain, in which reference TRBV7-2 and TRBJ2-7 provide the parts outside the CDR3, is GAGVSQSPSNKVTEKGKDVELRCDPISGHTALYWYRQSLGQGLEFLIYFQGNSAPDKSGLPSDRFSAERTGGSVSTLTIQRTQQEDSAVYLCASSPWASYEQYFGPGTRLTVT.

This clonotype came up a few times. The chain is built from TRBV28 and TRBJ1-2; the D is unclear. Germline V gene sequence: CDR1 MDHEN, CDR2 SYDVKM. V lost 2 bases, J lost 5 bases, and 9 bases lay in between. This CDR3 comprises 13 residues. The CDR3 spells CASSLRQLYGYTF. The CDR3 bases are TGTGCCAGCAGTTTACGGCAGCTTTATGGCTACACCTTC.

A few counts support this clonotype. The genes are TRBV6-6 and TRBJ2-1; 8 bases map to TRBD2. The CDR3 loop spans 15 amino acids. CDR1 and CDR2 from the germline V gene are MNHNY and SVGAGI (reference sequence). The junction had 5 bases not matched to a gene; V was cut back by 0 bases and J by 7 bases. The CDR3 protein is CASSYSNGGDNEQFF. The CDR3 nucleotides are TGTGCCAGCAGTTACTCGAACGGGGGGGATAATGAGCAGTTCTTC.

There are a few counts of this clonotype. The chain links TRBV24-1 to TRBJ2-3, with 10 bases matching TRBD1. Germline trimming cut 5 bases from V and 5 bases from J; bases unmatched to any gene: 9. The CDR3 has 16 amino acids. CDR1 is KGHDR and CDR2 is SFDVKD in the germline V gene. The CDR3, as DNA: TGTGCCACCAGTGCCCTTCCGGGACAGGGGCAAGATACGCAGTATTTT. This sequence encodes CATSALPGQGQDTQYF.

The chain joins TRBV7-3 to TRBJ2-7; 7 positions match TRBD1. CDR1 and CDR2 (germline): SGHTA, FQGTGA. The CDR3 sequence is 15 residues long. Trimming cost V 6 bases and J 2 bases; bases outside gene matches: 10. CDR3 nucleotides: TGTGCCAGCAGTTACAATGGGCAGGGGGCCTACGAGCAGTACTTC. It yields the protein CASSYNGQGAYEQYF.

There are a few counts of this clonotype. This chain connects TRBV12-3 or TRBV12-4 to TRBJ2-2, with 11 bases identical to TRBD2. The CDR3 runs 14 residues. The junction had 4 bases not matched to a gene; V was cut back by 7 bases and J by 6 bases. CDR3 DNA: TGTGCCAGCACCTTACTAGCGGGAGCCGGGGAGCTGTTTTTT. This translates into CASTLLAGAGELFF.

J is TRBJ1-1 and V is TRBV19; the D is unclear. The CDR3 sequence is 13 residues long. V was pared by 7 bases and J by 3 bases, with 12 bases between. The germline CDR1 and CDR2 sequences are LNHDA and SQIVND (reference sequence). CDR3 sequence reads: CASTQKRDTEAFF. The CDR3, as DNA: TGTGCCAGTACCCAGAAGAGGGACACTGAAGCTTTCTTT.

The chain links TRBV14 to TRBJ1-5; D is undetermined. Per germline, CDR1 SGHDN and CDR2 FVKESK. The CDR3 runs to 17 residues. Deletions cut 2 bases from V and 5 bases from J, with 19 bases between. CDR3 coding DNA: TGTGCCAGCAGCCAAAACTCTTTTCGGGAGAGGGATCAGCCCCAGCATTTT. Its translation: CASSQNSFRERDQPQHF.

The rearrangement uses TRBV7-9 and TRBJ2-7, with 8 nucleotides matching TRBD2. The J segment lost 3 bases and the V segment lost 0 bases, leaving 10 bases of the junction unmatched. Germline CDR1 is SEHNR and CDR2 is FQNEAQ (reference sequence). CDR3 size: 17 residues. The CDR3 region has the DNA TGTGCCAGCAGCTTAGCGCCCCGGGGGGGCAGATTCTACGAGCAGTACTTC. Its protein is CASSLAPRGGRFYEQYF.

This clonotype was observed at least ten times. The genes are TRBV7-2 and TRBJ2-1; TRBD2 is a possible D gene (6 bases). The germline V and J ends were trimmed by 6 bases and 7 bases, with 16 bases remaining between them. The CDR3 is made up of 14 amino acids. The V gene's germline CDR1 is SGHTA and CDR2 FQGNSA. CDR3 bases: TGTGCCAGCAGGGATAGGGGCGGGACGAATGAGCAGTTCTTC. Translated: CASRDRGGTNEQFF.

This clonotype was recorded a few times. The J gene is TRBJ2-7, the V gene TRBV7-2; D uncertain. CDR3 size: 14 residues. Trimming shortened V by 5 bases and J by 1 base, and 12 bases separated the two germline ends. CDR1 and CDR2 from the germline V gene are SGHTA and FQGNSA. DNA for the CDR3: TGTGCCAGCAGCCTTCATATGGATTCCTACGAGCAGTACTTC. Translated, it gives CASSLHMDSYEQYF.

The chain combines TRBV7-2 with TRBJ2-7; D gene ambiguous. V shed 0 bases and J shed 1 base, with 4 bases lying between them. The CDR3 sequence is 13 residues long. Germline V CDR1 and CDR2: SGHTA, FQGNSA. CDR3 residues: CASSLATSYEQYF. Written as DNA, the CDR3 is TGTGCCAGCAGCTTAGCGACTTCCTACGAGCAGTACTTC.